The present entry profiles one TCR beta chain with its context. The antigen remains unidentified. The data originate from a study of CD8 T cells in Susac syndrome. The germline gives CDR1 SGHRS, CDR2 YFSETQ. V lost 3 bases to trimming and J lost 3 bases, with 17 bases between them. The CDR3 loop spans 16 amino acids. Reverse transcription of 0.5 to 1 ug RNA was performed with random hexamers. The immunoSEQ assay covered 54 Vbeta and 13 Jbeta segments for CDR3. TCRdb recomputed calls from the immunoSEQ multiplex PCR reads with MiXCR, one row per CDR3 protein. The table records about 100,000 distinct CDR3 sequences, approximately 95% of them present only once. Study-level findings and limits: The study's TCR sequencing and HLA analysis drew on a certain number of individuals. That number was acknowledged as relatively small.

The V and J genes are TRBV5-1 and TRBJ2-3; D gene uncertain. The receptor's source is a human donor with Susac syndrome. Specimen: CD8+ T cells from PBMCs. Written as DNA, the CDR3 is TGCGCCAGCAGCTCTTGGACCCGGAAGTCAACAGATACGCAGTATTTT. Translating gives CASSSWTRKSTDTQYF.